These 16 T cell receptor beta chains share one sample of origin, sequenced in a study of shared clonotypes between healthy human individuals. Using immunoSEQ multiplex PCR, the repertoire was profiled, and TCRdb retains in-frame clones only, with some absent. The sample contains nearly 2 million clones, approximately 94% of which appear only once. Naive CD8 cells lacked CD45RO, underwent positive selection for CCR7 and left out terminally differentiated effector memory CD45RA+ cells. Sequenced: naive CD8+ T cells sorted from blood. These receptors were collected from a man younger than 35 in good health.

This chain connects TRBV21-1 to TRBJ2-1; the D call TRBD2 from the table was never checked on the DNA. TRBV21-1 is a pseudogene. This CDR3 is 24 amino acids long. The CDR3 DNA follows: TGTGCCAGCAGCAAAGCGTTCAGTTTCCCCGCGGTGGCTAGCGGGAGGGCCCCATACAATGAGCAGTTCTTC. Translated: CASSKAFSFPAVASGRAPYNEQFF.

The chain is built from TRBV4-2 and TRBJ2-7; D is ambiguous. V lost 3 bases and J lost 2, with 8 bases in between. Germline CDR1 is LGHNA and CDR2 is YNFKEQ. This CDR3 has 13 residues. CDR3 residues: CASSHTEPYEQYF. The CDR3 DNA follows: TGTGCCAGCAGCCATACAGAACCCTACGAGCAGTACTTC.

The chain uses TRBV27 and TRBJ2-2; the D gene could be TRBD1 or TRBD2 (6 bases each). Trimming cost V 5 bases and J 8 bases, with 15 bases left between them. The germline V gene has CDR1 MNHEY and CDR2 SMNVEV (reference sequence). The CDR3 extends over 14 amino acids. The CDR3 coding sequence is TGTGCCAGCAGTCCTATACAGGGAGGAGGGGAGCTGTTTTTT. Its translation is CASSPIQGGGELFF.

The chain combines TRBV7-9 with TRBJ2-2, with 13 bases fitting TRBD2. The germline V gene has CDR1 SEHNR and CDR2 FQNEAQ (reference sequence). Unmatched junction bases numbered 6, after V lost 4 bases and J lost 4 bases. This CDR3 has 17 amino acids. CDR3 residues: CASSSPLAGGRTGELFF. CDR3 DNA sequence: TGTGCCAGCAGCTCACCACTAGCGGGAGGGCGCACCGGGGAGCTGTTTTTT. The full variable domain, in which reference TRBV7-9 and TRBJ2-2 provide the parts outside the CDR3, is DTGVSQNPRHKITKRGQNVTFRCDPISEHNRLYWYRQTLGQGPEFLTYFQNEAQLEKSRLLSDRFSAERPKGSFSTLEIQRTEQGDSAMYLCASSSPLAGGRTGELFFGEGSRLTVL.

This chain connects TRBV5-6 to TRBJ1-6, with unresolved D. In germline, CDR1 is SGHDT, CDR2 YYEEEE. Trimming shortened V by 0 bases and J by 7 bases, and 8 bases separated the two germline ends. CDR3 length: 14 amino acids. The CDR3 reads CASSLEEGNSPLHF. The DNA for the CDR3 is TGTGCCAGCAGCTTGGAAGAGGGAAATTCACCCCTCCACTTT.

The chain uses TRBV30 and TRBJ2-1; 8 bases map to TRBD2. The trim removed 2 bases at V and 6 bases at J, leaving 12 bases unmatched. Germline values: CDR1 GTSNPN, CDR2 SVGIG (reference sequence). This CDR3 comprises 16 residues. The CDR3 reads CAWSWGVGLVANEQFF. In DNA, the CDR3 is TGTGCCTGGAGTTGGGGAGTGGGACTAGTGGCCAATGAGCAGTTCTTC.

The rearrangement uses TRBV4-3 and TRBJ2-2; D is unresolved. The CDR3 covers 12 residues. CDR1 LGHNA and CDR2 YSLEER come from the germline V gene. V was clipped by 3 bases and J by 5 bases, with 4 bases between them. CDR3 DNA sequence: TGCGCCAGCAGCCATTATACCGGGGAGCTGTTTTTT. This codes for CASSHYTGELFF.

The rearrangement links TRBV7-8 to TRBJ2-4; 14 nucleotides align to TRBD2. Germline trimming cut 1 base from V and 7 bases from J; bases unmatched to any gene: 6. Germline lookup yields CDR1 SGHVS and CDR2 FQNEAQ. This CDR3 comprises 17 residues. This CDR3 is CASSLGLAGGPKNIQYF. CDR3 coding DNA: TGTGCCAGCAGCTTAGGACTAGCGGGGGGGCCGAAGAACATTCAGTACTTC.

The count of this clone is one. The genes are TRBV4-1 and TRBJ2-7; D might be TRBD2 (5 bases). The V and J ends lost 5 bases and 4 bases respectively, with 18 bases between them. Germline V gene sequence: CDR1 MGHRA, CDR2 YSYEKL. The CDR3 is 15 amino acids. This CDR3 reads CASSTIPRETYEQYF. CDR3 nucleotides: TGCGCCAGCAGCACAATCCCCCGGGAAACTTACGAGCAGTACTTC.

The chain employs TRBV7-9 and TRBJ2-2, with D maybe TRBD2 (6 bases). The germline V and J ends were trimmed by 6 bases and 1 base, with 15 bases remaining between them. Germline V gene sequence: CDR1 SEHNR, CDR2 FQNEAQ (reference sequence). This CDR3 is 16 amino acids long. DNA for the CDR3: TGTGCCAGCAGATATTCGGGACTTATGAACACCGGGGAGCTGTTTTTT. Its protein is CASRYSGLMNTGELFF.

This clone came up once. The V gene is TRBV13, the J gene TRBJ2-1; 7 bases align to TRBD1. Germline V gene sequence: CDR1 PRHDT, CDR2 FYEKMQ (reference sequence). The CDR3 consists of 16 residues. V lost 1 base to trimming and J lost 9 bases; unmatched junction nucleotides: 12. The CDR3: CASSLDWGEQGSEQFF. The CDR3 nucleotides are TGTGCCAGCAGCTTAGACTGGGGCGAACAGGGGAGTGAGCAGTTCTTC. The variable domain in full, with the rest retrieved from reference TRBV13 and TRBJ2-1, is AAGVIQSPRHLIKEKRETATLKCYPIPRHDTVYWYQQGPGQDPQFLISFYEKMQSDKGSIPDRFSAQQFSDYHSELNMSSLELGDSALYFCASSLDWGEQGSEQFFGPGTRLTVL.

V and J are TRBV5-1 and TRBJ2-7, with 10 bases lining up with TRBD1. V shed 5 bases, J shed 6 bases, and the junction held 8 bases outside the gene matches. CDR3 size: 14 residues. Germline CDR1 SGHRS, CDR2 YFSETQ. CDR3 coding DNA: TGCGCCAGCAGTGTGGGACAGGGGTTTGGCGAGCAGTACTTC. This gives the protein CASSVGQGFGEQYF.

Only one count was recorded for this clone. V usage is TRBV6-6 and J usage is TRBJ1-2; possible D gene TRBD1, 6 bases. The CDR3 totals 15 residues. V lost 2 bases, J lost 9 bases, and 19 bases lay in between. CDR1 and CDR2 (germline): MNHNY, SVGAGI (reference sequence). The CDR3 loop reads CASSYVTRGNMSYTF. The CDR3 DNA sequence: TGTGCCAGCAGTTACGTCACCAGGGGAAATATGAGCTACACCTTC.

For this clone: Other DNA sequences in the sample encode the same CDR3. CDR3 nucleotides: TGTGCCAGCAGTCTTCTTAGCACAGATACGCAGTATTTT. Translated: CASSLLSTDTQYF. V and J are TRBV27 and TRBJ2-3; D remains unclear. This CDR3 spans 13 amino acids. V was trimmed by 5 bases and J by 0 bases, leaving 6 bases between them. From germline, CDR1 is MNHEY and CDR2 SMNVEV (reference sequence).

The rearrangement uses TRBV6-1 and TRBJ2-1, with D tentatively TRBD1 (6 bases). The length of the CDR3 is 15 residues. Trimming pared 6 bases from V and 6 bases from J, leaving 18 bases between. Germline V lookup: CDR1 MNHNS, CDR2 SASEGT. CDR3 loop: CASSPDSAPSNEQFF. The CDR3 DNA follows: TGTGCCAGCAGCCCGGACAGTGCGCCTAGCAATGAGCAGTTCTTC.

J is TRBJ2-7 and V is TRBV30; TRBD2 agrees at 12 bases. In germline, CDR1 is GTSNPN, CDR2 SVGIG (reference sequence). V dropped 5 bases and J dropped 5; count of bases not matched to a gene: 25. The CDR3 consists of 20 residues. In DNA, the CDR3 is TGTGCCTGGGACATCACCCCTTGGTCTAGCGGGAGGGCCGTGCATCACGAGCAGTACTTC. It codes for CAWDITPWSSGRAVHHEQYF.